This T cell receptor (beta chain) was captured by sequencing in a study of blood T cell repertoires in COVID-19 (dated by TCRdb to the early 2020s). In the study overall: The collaborator samples originated in the United States, Italy and Spain and spanned the acute and convalescent phases of COVID-19. Nearly every sample came with metadata listing a de-identified subject ID, COVID-19 status, age in years and sex. The prospective study material was composed of cDNA or gDNA derived from T cells, B-cell-depleted T cells, or PBMCs. Where HLA class I and class II types were available, the types were taken from metadata supplied by the sample provider, not from assay-based typing. The samples were drawn from the first 160 participants of the ongoing ImmuneRACE study and from about 1,200 subjects provided by 6 global collaborators. The repertoires were released in a freely available public database intended as a resource for research on the immune response to SARS-CoV-2. Subjects who had been exposed to COVID-19, were actively infected with it, or had recovered from it provided the deeply sampled blood TCRbeta repertoires that made up the dataset. What the authors observed across the whole study: Clinical and demographic metadata were provided uncurated, with the amount varying by source and participant.

Comment on this clone: Its antigen specificity is not known. No clone much larger than this one lies a single base away; base qualities are absent.

The collaborating institutions used their own protocols to collect whole blood in K2EDTA tubes. For TCRbeta analysis, collaborators shipped samples in one of three forms: frozen whole blood, isolated PBMCs, or DNA extracted from either of those sample types. The CDR3 measures 15 amino acids from cysteine to phenylalanine. Solely the CDR3 DNA is kept, with 45 bases framed from the first base. Based on the germline V gene, the CDR1 and CDR2 sequences are SGHRS and YFSETQ. The junction shows trimming of 4 bases on V and 0 bases on J, plus 13 bases between the germline ends. The immunoSEQ Assay, a bias-controlled multiplex PCR, was used to amplify TCRbeta CDR3 regions from genomic DNA. Turning to the authors' computational methods: Nucleated cell counts per sample were estimated from amplification of reference gene primers within the assay. To quantify the absolute abundance of each unique TCRbeta CDR3 rearrangement, sequence reads were collapsed and filtered. For each sample, productive Simpson clonality was calculated as the square root of Simpson's diversity index across productive rearrangements. TCRdb stores this immuneACCESS table with in-frame sequences only. Part of the clones is absent; in the studies checked, under half of the shortfall reflects unresolved V genes, and no reason is known for the rest. That table supplies the V and J calls and clone size; D and trimming were determined from the DNA. The sample contains over 130,000 clones, about 86% of them found a single time. Together, the top ten hold around 4% of the sample.

The chain is made from TRBV5-1 and TRBJ1-2; D gene: possibly TRBD1, on 5 matching bases. Sequencing input: peripheral blood. The receptor's source is a woman in her fifties or sixties with acute or convalescent COVID-19. In nucleotides, the sequence is TGCGCCAGCAGCCCCTCCCGGGGGGCTAACTATGGCTACACCTTC. Translated, this gives CASSPSRGANYGYTF.